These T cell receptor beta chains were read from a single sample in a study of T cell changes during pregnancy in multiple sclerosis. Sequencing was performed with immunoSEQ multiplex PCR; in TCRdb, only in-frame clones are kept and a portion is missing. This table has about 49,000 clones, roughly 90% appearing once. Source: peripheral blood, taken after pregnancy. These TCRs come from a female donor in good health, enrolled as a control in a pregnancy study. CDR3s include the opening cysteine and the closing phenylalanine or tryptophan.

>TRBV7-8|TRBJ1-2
CASSSERTGGGYTF
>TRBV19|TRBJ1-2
CASSIERGWGYTF
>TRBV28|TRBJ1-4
CASSPNRPEKLFF
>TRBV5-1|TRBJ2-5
CASSLELAGGRETQYF
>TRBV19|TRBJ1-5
CASSMEPQATNQPQHF
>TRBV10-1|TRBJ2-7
CASSGLSSSYEQYF
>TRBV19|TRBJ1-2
CASSIGGTADYNYGYTF
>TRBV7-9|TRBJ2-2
CASSPGTGPVAGELFF
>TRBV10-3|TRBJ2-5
CAISERSGQGSVGETQYF
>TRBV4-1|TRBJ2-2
CASSQGLGDYPGELFF
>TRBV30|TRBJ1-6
CAWAPRGGSPLHF
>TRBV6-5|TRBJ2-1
CASSSITGTTEQFF
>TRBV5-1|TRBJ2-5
CASSSLTGGSQETQYF
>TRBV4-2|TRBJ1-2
CASSQMEGIHGYTF